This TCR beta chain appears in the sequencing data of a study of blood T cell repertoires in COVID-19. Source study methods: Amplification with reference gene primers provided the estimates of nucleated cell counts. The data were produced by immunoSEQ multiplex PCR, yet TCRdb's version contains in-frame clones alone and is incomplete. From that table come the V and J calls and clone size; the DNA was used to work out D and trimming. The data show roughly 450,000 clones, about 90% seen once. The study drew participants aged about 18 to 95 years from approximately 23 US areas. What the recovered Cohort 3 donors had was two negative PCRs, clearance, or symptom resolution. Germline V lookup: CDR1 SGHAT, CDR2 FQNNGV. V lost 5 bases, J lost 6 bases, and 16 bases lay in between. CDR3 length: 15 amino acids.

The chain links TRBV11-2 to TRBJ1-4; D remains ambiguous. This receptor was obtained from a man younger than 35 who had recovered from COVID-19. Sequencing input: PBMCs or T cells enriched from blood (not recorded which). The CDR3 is CASSPTTRRDEKLFF. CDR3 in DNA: TGTGCCAGCAGCCCGACTACCCGGAGGGATGAAAAACTGTTTTTT.